These 22 T cell receptor beta chains were sequenced from one sample in a study of shared clonotypes between healthy human individuals. Naive CD8 cells comprised CD45RO-negative, CCR7-positively selected cells, excluding terminally differentiated effector memory CD45RA+ cells. The method was immunoSEQ multiplex PCR; TCRdb's version includes in-frame clones alone and lacks a portion of them. The sample contains about 700,000 clones, approximately 90% of which appear only once. The sequenced material came from naive CD8+ T cells sorted from blood. The receptor set was obtained from a man younger than 40 in good health.

This clone has more than one count but fewer than ten. The rearrangement uses TRBV7-9 and TRBJ1-5; D might be TRBD1 (6 bases). The V gene's germline CDR1 is SEHNR and CDR2 FQNEAQ (reference sequence). The CDR3 consists of 14 residues. The V gene lost 5 bases and the J gene lost 0 bases, with 8 bases spanning the gap. This chain's CDR3 is CASSQDSSNQPQHF. CDR3 DNA sequence: TGTGCCAGCAGCCAGGACAGTAGCAATCAGCCCCAGCATTTT.

The rearrangement joins TRBV6-1 to TRBJ2-3; TRBD1 matches at 9 bases. The length of the CDR3 is 20 residues. Germline assignment: CDR1 MNHNS and CDR2 SASEGT. V lost 3 bases and J lost 6; bases outside the gene matches: 22. The CDR3 protein is CASSEGGGTGRFFTHDTQYF. The CDR3 region has the DNA TGTGCCAGCAGTGAGGGAGGTGGGACAGGGAGATTTTTCACGCACGATACGCAGTATTTT.

This sequence joins TRBV15 and TRBJ1-1; tentative D call: TRBD1 (5 bases). Germline-derived CDR1 and CDR2 are LNHNV and YYDKDF (reference sequence). This CDR3 contains 14 residues. With 4 bases removed from V and 1 base from J, the gap between germline ends came to 10 bases. This chain's CDR3 is CATSKEGPNTEAFF. In DNA, the CDR3 is TGTGCCACCAGCAAGGAGGGACCGAACACTGAAGCTTTCTTT.

This sequence joins TRBV27 and TRBJ1-2; 9 nucleotides agree with TRBD1. Looked up from germline, CDR1 is MNHEY and CDR2 is SMNVEV (reference sequence). The V and J ends lost 10 bases and 6 bases, in that order; junction bases with no gene match: 9. The CDR3 has 13 residues. This CDR3 is CATLGQGGDGYTF. CDR3 DNA: TGTGCCACCCTGGGACAGGGAGGTGATGGCTACACCTTC.

J is TRBJ1-4 and V is TRBV6-5; D unresolved. Germline CDR1 reads MNHEY; CDR2 reads SVGAGI. The CDR3 is made up of 14 amino acids. V shed 2 bases and J shed 0 bases, with 4 bases lying between them. CDR3 sequence (DNA): TGTGCCAGCAGTTACAAAACAACTAATGAAAAACTGTTTTTT. This gives the protein CASSYKTTNEKLFF.

The rearrangement joins TRBV27 to TRBJ1-1; D gene uncertain. The ends were cut back, 5 bases at V and 4 bases at J, with 11 bases in the middle. The germline V gene encodes CDR1 MNHEY and CDR2 SMNVEV (reference sequence). The CDR3 loop spans 13 amino acids. The CDR3 here is CASSVAEGTEAFF. CDR3 bases: TGTGCCAGCAGTGTGGCAGAGGGCACTGAAGCTTTCTTT.

This clone has only one observation. In DNA form, the CDR3 reads TGTGCCAGCAGCTTAGAAAGCTCAGCACCCTACGAGCAGTACTTC. It translates to CASSLESSAPYEQYF. The V and J genes are TRBV7-8 and TRBJ2-7; no clear D gene. The CDR3 has 15 residues. The V end was cut by 1 base, the J end by 2 bases, with 12 bases between. Germline CDR1 and CDR2: SGHVS and FQNEAQ.

This chain uses TRBV5-6 with TRBJ2-2, with 11 nucleotides matching TRBD2. Losses at the gene ends were 0 bases for V and 6 bases for J; bases not matched to a gene: 10. Germline CDR1 SGHDT, CDR2 YYEEEE. The CDR3 is 18 residues long. The CDR3 protein is CASSLVWGLAVDPGELFF. For the CDR3, the DNA is TGTGCCAGCAGCTTGGTGTGGGGACTAGCGGTCGACCCCGGGGAGCTGTTTTTT.

The V call is TRBV11-3, the J call TRBJ2-7; 7 bases fit TRBD1. V trimming: 5 bases; J trimming: 1 base; junction bases outside the gene matches: 20. Germline V CDR1 and CDR2: SGHNT, YENEEA. The CDR3 sequence is 19 residues long. The CDR3 protein is CASSPRFRDSATPSYEQYF. The CDR3 DNA reads TGTGCCAGCAGCCCACGATTCCGGGACAGTGCGACCCCATCCTACGAGCAGTACTTC.

This clone was seen just once. This rearrangement joins TRBV6-5 to TRBJ1-5; no reliable D call. The CDR3 loop spans 14 amino acids. Trimming cost V 6 bases and J 1 base, with 10 bases left between them. CDR1 MNHEY and CDR2 SVGAGI come from the germline V gene. CDR3: CASRPDGSNQPQHF. Here the CDR3 DNA reads TGTGCCAGCAGACCCGACGGCAGCAATCAGCCCCAGCATTTT.

This chain links TRBV27 with TRBJ2-7; TRBD1 matches 10 bases. V lost 5 bases, J lost 4 bases, and 11 bases stayed unmatched. Germline lookup yields CDR1 MNHEY and CDR2 SMNVEV (reference sequence). The CDR3 has 16 residues. DNA of the CDR3: TGTGCCAGCAGTCCAACCTCCGACAGGGGGCAATACGAGCAGTACTTC. Translating gives CASSPTSDRGQYEQYF.

The chain couples TRBV9 to TRBJ2-1; D not certain. The ends were cut back, 8 bases at V and 3 bases at J, with 6 bases in the middle. Per germline, CDR1 SGDLS and CDR2 YYNGEE. This CDR3 is built from 11 residues. In DNA form, the CDR3 reads TGTGCCAGTGGGAACTACAATGAGCAGTTCTTC. It yields the protein CASGNYNEQFF.

The chain combines TRBV5-1 with TRBJ2-3, with TRBD2 matching 11 bases. The CDR3 extends over 18 amino acids. Germline CDR1 is SGHRS and CDR2 is YFSETQ. The V gene end was trimmed by 3 bases and the J gene end by 1 base; junction bases not matched to a gene: 10. For the CDR3, the DNA is TGCGCCAGCAGCTCCCCCAGCCGGACTAGCGGGCGCACAGATACGCAGTATTTT. Translated: CASSSPSRTSGRTDTQYF.

CDR3 residues: CASSPWDRSTDTQYF. The CDR3 region has the DNA TGTGCCAGCAGCCCTTGGGACAGAAGCACAGATACGCAGTATTTT. The chain joins TRBV9 to TRBJ2-3; TRBD1 aligns across 7 bases. This CDR3 has 15 amino acids. V shed 4 bases, J shed 0 bases, and the junction held 5 bases outside the gene matches. Germline CDR1 and CDR2: SGDLS and YYNGEE.

The chain employs TRBV27 and TRBJ1-5; 7 nucleotides line up with TRBD1. This CDR3 has 12 residues. Germline trimming cut 8 bases from V and 2 bases from J; bases unmatched to any gene: 0. Germline lookup yields CDR1 MNHEY and CDR2 SMNVEV (reference sequence). The CDR3 loop is CASGTGNQPQHF. The CDR3 nucleotides read TGTGCCAGCGGGACAGGCAATCAGCCCCAGCATTTT.

The chain combines TRBV30 with TRBJ2-3, with D perhaps matching TRBD1 or TRBD2 (5 bases each). The CDR3 has 13 residues. Germline assignment: CDR1 GTSNPN and CDR2 SVGIG (reference sequence). V was trimmed by 4 bases and J by 0 bases, leaving 8 bases between them. This chain's CDR3 is CAWTEGSTDTQYF. The DNA of the CDR3 is TGTGCCTGGACCGAGGGGAGCACAGATACGCAGTATTTT. The full variable domain, with the rest looked up from reference TRBV30 and TRBJ2-3, is SQTIHQWPATLVQPVGSPLSLECTVEGTSNPNLYWYRQAAGRGLQLLFYSVGIGQISSEVPQNLSASRPQDRQFILSSKKLLLSDSGFYLCAWTEGSTDTQYFGPGTRLTVL.

Here the CDR3 DNA reads TGTGCCAGCAGCGTGACAGTTGGTGAGCAGTACTTC. Its protein product is CASSVTVGEQYF. This sequence joins TRBV5-6 and TRBJ2-7; tentative D call: TRBD1 (5 bases). The germline V gene has CDR1 SGHDT and CDR2 YYEEEE. The CDR3 extends over 12 amino acids. Trimming cost V 4 bases and J 7 bases, with 12 bases left between them.

This rearrangement joins TRBV4-1 to TRBJ2-3, with D perhaps matching TRBD1 or TRBD2 (5 bases each). Trimming left V 3 bases short and J 7 bases short, with 20 bases between. This CDR3 is 16 amino acids long. In germline, CDR1 is MGHRA, CDR2 YSYEKL. In DNA form, the CDR3 reads TGCGCCAGCAGCCAGTCTCCAAACCGGGGCGCTAATACGCAGTATTTT. Encoded protein: CASSQSPNRGANTQYF.

Concerning this clone: This sample includes further DNA sequences coding for the same CDR3. The chain carries TRBV5-1 and TRBJ2-7; D is perhaps TRBD1 (6 bases). The CDR3 spans 14 residues. Trimming shortened V by 4 bases and J by 2 bases, and 13 bases separated the two germline ends. Germline-derived CDR1 and CDR2 are SGHRS and YFSETQ. The CDR3 bases are TGCGCCAGCAGCCTAACAGGGTTGACCTACGAGCAGTACTTC. Translating it yields CASSLTGLTYEQYF.

This clone was seen once. This chain connects TRBV9 to TRBJ2-2; no clear D gene. The CDR3 extends over 16 amino acids. The germline CDR1 and CDR2 sequences are SGDLS and YYNGEE. V shed 4 bases and J shed 2 bases, with 15 bases lying between them. The CDR3: CASSQYTVTNTGELFF. The CDR3 DNA reads TGTGCCAGCAGCCAATACACAGTGACCAACACCGGGGAGCTGTTTTTT.

The chain combines TRBV5-1 with TRBJ2-2; 13 bases line up with TRBD2. V dropped 0 bases and J dropped 11; count of bases not matched to a gene: 7. CDR1 and CDR2 (germline): SGHRS, YFSETQ. This CDR3 contains 16 residues. In DNA form, the CDR3 reads TGCGCCAGCAGCTTGGCCCTAGGACTAGCGGGAGCAGAGCTGTTTTTT. It translates to CASSLALGLAGAELFF.

V is TRBV11-2 and J is TRBJ1-1; TRBD1 is a possible D gene (5 bases). The germline V and J ends were trimmed by 1 base and 0 bases, with 15 bases remaining between them. The germline CDR1 and CDR2 sequences are SGHAT and FQNNGV. This CDR3 comprises 17 residues. The CDR3 DNA reads as TGTGCCAGCAGCTTAGGGGGGTCCGGCAGGATGAACACTGAAGCTTTCTTT. It codes for CASSLGGSGRMNTEAFF.